The sequence of this TCR beta chain was determined in a study of response to subunit inactivated influenza vaccine. This clonotype occurred a few times. One entry per CDR3 protein, called by TCRdb with MiXCR from the RT-PCR reads. The sample lists 550,000 to 600,000 distinct CDR3 sequences; around 11% were seen once. The CDR3 sequence is 14 residues long. Germline CDR1 SGHTS, CDR2 YDEGEE. The V gene end was trimmed by 6 bases and the J gene end by 2 bases; junction bases not matched to a gene: 6. Sequenced material: PBMCs from blood, taken on the day of vaccination. The clonotype comes from a man in his fifties or sixties who received an inactivated influenza vaccine. This rearrangement joins TRBV5-8 to TRBJ2-3, with 7 bases that match TRBD1. The CDR3 loop is CASNEGQITDTQYF. The CDR3 DNA reads TGTGCCAGCAACGAGGGACAGATCACAGATACGCAGTATTTT. Full variable domain (rest looked up from reference TRBV5-8 and TRBJ2-3): EAGVTQSPTHLIKTRGQQATLRCSPISGHTSVYWYQQALGLGLQFLLWYDEGEERNRGNFPPRFSGRQFPNYSSELNVNALELEDSALYLCASNEGQITDTQYFGPGTRLTVL.